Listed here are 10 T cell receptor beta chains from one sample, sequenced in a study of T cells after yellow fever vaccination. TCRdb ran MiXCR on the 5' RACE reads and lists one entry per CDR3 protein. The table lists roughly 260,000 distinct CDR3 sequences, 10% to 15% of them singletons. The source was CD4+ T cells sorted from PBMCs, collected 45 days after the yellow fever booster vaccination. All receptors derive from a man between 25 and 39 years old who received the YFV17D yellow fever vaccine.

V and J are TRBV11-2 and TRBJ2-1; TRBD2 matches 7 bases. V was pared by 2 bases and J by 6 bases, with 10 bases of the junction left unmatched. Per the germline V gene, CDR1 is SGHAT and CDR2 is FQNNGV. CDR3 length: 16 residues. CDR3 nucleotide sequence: TGTGCCAGCAGCTTATTGGGCGGGAGTGTTTTCAATGAGCAGTTCTTC. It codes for CASSLLGGSVFNEQFF.

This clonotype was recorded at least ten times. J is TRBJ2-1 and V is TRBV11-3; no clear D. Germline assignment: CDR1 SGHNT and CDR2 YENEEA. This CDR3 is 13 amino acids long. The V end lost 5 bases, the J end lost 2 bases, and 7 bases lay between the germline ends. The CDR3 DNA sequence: TGTGCCAGCAGCCTCAGAACCTACAATGAGCAGTTCTTC. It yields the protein CASSLRTYNEQFF.

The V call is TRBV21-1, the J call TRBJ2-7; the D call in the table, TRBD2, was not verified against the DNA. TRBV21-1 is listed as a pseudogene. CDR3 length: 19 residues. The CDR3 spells CASSKVSNLAGGCYYEQYF. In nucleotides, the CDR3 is TGTGCCAGCAGCAAAGTATCTAACCTAGCGGGAGGGTGCTATTACGAGCAGTACTTC.

The CDR3 DNA is TGTGCCTGGACCCTTGGGGGGGCAGGCACAGATACGCAGTATTTT. Residues: CAWTLGGAGTDTQYF. V is TRBV30 and J is TRBJ2-3, with D possibly matching TRBD2 (7 bases). Trimming left V 4 bases short and J 1 base short, with 15 bases between. CDR3 size: 15 residues. Per the germline V gene, CDR1 is GTSNPN and CDR2 is SVGIG (reference sequence).

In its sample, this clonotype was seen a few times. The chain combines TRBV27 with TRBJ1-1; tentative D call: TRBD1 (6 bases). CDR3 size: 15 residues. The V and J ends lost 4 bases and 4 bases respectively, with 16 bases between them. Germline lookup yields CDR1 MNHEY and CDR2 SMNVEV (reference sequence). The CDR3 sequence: CASSSSGGRGTEAFF. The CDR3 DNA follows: TGTGCCAGCAGTTCCTCGGGGGGCCGGGGCACTGAAGCTTTCTTT.

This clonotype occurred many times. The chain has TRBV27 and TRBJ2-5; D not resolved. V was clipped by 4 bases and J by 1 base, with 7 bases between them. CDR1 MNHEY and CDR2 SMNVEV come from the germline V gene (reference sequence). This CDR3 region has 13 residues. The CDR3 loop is CASSSTFQETQYF. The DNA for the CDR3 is TGTGCCAGCAGTTCCACATTCCAAGAGACCCAGTACTTC.

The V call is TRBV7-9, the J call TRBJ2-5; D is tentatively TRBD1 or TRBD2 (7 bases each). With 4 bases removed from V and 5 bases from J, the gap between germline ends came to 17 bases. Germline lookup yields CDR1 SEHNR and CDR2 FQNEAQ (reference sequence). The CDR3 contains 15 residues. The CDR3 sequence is CASSSSPGGEETQYF. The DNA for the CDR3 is TGTGCCAGCAGCTCGTCACCAGGGGGGGAGGAGACCCAGTACTTC. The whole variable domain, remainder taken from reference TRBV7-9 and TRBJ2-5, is DTGVSQNPRHKITKRGQNVTFRCDPISEHNRLYWYRQTLGQGPEFLTYFQNEAQLEKSRLLSDRFSAERPKGSFSTLEIQRTEQGDSAMYLCASSSSPGGEETQYFGPGTRLLVL.

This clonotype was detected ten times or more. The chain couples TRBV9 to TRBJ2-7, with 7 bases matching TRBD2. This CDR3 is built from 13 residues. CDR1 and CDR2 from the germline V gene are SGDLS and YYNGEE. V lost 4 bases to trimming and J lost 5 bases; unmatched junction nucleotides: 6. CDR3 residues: CASSRVGGNEQYF. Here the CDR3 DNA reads TGTGCCAGCAGCCGGGTGGGAGGGAACGAGCAGTACTTC. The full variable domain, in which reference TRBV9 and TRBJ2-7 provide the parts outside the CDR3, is DSGVTQTPKHLITATGQRVTLRCSPRSGDLSVYWYQQSLDQGLQFLIQYYNGEERAKGNILERFSAQQFPDLHSELNLSSLELGDSALYFCASSRVGGNEQYFGPGTRLTVT.

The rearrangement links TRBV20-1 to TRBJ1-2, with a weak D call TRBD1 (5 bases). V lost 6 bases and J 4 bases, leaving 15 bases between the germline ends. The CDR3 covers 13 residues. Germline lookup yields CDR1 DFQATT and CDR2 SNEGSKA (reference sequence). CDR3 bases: TGCAGTGCGGGGAACTGGGGGTCCTATGGCTACACCTTC. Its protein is CSAGNWGSYGYTF.

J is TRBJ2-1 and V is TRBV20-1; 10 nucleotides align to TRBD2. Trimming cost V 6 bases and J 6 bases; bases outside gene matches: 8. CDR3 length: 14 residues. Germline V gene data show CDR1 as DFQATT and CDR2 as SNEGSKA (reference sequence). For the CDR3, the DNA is TGCAGTGCGTATCCTAGCGGGAGTGGCAATGAGCAGTTCTTC. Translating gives CSAYPSGSGNEQFF.